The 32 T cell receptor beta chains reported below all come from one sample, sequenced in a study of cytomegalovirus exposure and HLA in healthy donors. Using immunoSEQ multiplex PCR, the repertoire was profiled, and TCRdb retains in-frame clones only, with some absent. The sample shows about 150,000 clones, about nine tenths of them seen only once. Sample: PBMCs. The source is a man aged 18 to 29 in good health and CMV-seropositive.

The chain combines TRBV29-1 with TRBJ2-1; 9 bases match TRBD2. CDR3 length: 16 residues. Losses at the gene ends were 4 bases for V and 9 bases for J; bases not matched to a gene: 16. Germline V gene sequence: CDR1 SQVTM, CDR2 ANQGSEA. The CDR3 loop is CSVAPRVAGANTEQFF. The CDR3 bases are TGCAGCGTTGCGCCTCGAGTAGCGGGAGCGAATACTGAGCAGTTCTTC.

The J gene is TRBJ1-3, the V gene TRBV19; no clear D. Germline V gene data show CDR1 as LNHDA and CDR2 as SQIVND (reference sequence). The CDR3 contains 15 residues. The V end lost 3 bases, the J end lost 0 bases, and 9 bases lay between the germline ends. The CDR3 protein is CASSMAATSGNTIYF. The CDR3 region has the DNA TGTGCCAGTAGTATGGCGGCAACCTCTGGAAACACCATATATTTT.

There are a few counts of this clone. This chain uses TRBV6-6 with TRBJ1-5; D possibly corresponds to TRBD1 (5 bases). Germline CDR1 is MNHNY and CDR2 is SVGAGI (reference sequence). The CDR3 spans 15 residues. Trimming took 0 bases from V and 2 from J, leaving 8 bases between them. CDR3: CASSYSQVRNQPQHF. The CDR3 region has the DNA TGTGCCAGCAGTTACTCACAGGTACGCAATCAGCCCCAGCATTTT.

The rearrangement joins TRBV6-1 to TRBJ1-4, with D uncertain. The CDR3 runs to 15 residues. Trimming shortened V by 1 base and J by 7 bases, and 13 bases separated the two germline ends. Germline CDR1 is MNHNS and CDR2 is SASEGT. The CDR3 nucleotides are TGTGCCAGCAGTGAAGTAGCCAGACGGGGTGAAAAACTGTTTTTT. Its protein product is CASSEVARRGEKLFF.

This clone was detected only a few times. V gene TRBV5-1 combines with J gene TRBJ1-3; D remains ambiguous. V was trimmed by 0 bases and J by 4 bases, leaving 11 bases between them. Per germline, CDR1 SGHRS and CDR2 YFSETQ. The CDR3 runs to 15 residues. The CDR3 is CASSLASGGGNTIYF. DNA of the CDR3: TGCGCCAGCAGCTTGGCATCGGGAGGGGGAAACACCATATATTTT.

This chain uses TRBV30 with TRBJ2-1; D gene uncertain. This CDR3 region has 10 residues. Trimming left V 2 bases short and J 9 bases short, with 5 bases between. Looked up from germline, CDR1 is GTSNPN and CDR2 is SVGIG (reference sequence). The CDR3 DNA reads TGTGCCTGGAGTAATATTGAGCAGTTCTTC. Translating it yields CAWSNIEQFF.

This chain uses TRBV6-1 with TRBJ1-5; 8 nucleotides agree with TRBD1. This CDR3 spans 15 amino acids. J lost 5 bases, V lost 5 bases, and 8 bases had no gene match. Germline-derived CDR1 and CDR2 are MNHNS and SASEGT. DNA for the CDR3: TGTGCCAGCAGTCCAGGGGGCGGTGGGGATCAGCCCCAGCATTTT. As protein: CASSPGGGGDQPQHF.

The CDR3 bases are TGTGCCAGCAGTGAGACAGGGTTCGGTCAGCCCCAGCATTTT. It translates to CASSETGFGQPQHF. The chain carries TRBV25-1 and TRBJ1-5; 7 nucleotides match TRBD1. Germline lookup yields CDR1 MGHDK and CDR2 SYGVNS. CDR3 size: 14 residues. The trim removed 3 bases at V and 6 bases at J, leaving 5 bases unmatched.

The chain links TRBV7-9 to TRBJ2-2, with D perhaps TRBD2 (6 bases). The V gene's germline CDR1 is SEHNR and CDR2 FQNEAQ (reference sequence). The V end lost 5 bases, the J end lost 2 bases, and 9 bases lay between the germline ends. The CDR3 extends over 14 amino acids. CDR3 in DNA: TGTGCCAGCAGCCGTGGGACTAACACCGGGGAGCTGTTTTTT. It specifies CASSRGTNTGELFF.

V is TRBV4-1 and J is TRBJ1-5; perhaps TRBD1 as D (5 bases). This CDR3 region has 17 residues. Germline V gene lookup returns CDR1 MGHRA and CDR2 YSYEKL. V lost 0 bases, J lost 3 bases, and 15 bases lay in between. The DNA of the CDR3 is TGCGCCAGCAGCCAAGAGTTTCGAACAGGAGACAATCAGCCCCAGCATTTT. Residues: CASSQEFRTGDNQPQHF.

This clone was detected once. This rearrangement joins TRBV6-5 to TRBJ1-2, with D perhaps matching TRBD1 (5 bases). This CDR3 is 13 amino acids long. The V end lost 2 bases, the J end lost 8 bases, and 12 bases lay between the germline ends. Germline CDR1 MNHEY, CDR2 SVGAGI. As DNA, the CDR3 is TGTGCCAGCAGTTACCGGGGGAGGGAGGGCTACACCTTC. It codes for CASSYRGREGYTF.

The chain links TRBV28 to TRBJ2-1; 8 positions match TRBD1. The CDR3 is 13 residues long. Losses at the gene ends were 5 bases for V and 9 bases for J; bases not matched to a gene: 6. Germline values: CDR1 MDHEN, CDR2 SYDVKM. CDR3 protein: CASSRRGQGEQFF. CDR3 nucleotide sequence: TGTGCCAGCAGTCGCAGGGGGCAGGGTGAGCAGTTCTTC.

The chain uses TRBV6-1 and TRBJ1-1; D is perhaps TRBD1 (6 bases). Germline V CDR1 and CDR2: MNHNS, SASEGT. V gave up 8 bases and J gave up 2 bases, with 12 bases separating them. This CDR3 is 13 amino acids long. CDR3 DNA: TGTGCCAGCTTGGGACAAAGAAACACTGAAGCTTTCTTT. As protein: CASLGQRNTEAFF.

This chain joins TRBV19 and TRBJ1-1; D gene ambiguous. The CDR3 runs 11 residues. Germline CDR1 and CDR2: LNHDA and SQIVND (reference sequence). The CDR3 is CVTWQNTEAFF. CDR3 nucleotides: TGTGTCACATGGCAGAACACTGAAGCTTTCTTT.

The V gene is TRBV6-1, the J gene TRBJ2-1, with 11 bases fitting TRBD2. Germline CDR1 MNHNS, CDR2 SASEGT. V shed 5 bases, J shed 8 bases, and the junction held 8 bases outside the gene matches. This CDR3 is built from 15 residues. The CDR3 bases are TGTGCCAGCAGTTTCGTGCTAGCGGGGGGCGATGAGCAGTTCTTC. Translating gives CASSFVLAGGDEQFF.

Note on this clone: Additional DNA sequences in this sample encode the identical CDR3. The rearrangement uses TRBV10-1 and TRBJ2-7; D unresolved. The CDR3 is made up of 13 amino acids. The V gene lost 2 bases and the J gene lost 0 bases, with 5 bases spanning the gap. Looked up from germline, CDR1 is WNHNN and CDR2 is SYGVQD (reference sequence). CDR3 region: CASSEGSSYEQYF. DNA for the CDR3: TGCGCCAGCAGTGAGGGTAGCTCCTACGAGCAGTACTTC.

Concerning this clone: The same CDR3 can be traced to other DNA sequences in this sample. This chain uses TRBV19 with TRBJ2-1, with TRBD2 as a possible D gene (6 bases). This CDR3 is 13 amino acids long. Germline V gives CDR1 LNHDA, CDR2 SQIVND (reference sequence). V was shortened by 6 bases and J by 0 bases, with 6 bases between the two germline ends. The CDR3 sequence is CASSGSSYNEQFF. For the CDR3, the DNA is TGTGCCAGTAGCGGGAGCTCCTACAATGAGCAGTTCTTC.

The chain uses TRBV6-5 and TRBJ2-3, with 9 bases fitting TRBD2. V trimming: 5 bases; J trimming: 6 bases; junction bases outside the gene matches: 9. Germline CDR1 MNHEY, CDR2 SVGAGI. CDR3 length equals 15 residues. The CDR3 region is CASSRSGGPGDTQYF. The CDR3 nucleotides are TGTGCCAGCAGTCGAAGCGGGGGGCCGGGGGATACGCAGTATTTT.

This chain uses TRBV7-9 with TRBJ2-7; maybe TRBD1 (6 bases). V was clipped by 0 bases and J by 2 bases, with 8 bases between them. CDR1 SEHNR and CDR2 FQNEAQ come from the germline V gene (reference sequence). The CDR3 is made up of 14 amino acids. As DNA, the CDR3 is TGTGCCAGCAGCTTAGCGAGGACAGCCTACGAGCAGTACTTC. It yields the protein CASSLARTAYEQYF.

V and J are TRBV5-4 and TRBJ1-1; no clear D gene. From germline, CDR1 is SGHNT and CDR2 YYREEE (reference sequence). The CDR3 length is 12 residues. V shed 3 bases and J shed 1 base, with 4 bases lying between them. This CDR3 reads CASSYGNTEAFF. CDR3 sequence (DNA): TGTGCCAGCAGCTACGGGAACACTGAAGCTTTCTTT.

For the CDR3, the DNA is TGCGCCAGCAGACCAGACAGGGCCGAGGAAGCTTTCTTT. Encoded protein: CASRPDRAEEAFF. The rearrangement uses TRBV5-1 and TRBJ1-1; TRBD1 agrees at 7 bases. CDR1 SGHRS and CDR2 YFSETQ come from the germline V gene. The CDR3 has 13 residues. V was clipped by 5 bases and J by 8 bases; unmatched bases: 9.

The CDR3 region is CASSSSRDRPFSYNEQFF. CDR3 nucleotide sequence: TGCGCCAGCAGCTCTAGCCGCGACAGGCCCTTCTCCTACAATGAGCAGTTCTTC. V is TRBV5-1 and J is TRBJ2-1, with D maybe TRBD1 (6 bases). CDR3 length: 18 residues. Germline assignment: CDR1 SGHRS and CDR2 YFSETQ. V was pared by 3 bases and J by 0 bases, with 19 bases between.

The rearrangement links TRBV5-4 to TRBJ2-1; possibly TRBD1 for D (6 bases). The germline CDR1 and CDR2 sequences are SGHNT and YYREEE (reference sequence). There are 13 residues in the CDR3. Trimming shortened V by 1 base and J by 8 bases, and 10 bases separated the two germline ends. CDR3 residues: CASSLTGKDEQFF. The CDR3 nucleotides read TGTGCCAGCAGCTTGACAGGGAAGGATGAGCAGTTCTTC.

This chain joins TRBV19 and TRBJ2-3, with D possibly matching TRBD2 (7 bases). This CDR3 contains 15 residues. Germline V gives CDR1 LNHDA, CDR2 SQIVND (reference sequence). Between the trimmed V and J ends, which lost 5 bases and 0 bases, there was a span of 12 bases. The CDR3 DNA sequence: TGTGCCAGTAGTGGGGGGGCTGTTAGCACAGATACGCAGTATTTT. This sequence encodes CASSGGAVSTDTQYF.

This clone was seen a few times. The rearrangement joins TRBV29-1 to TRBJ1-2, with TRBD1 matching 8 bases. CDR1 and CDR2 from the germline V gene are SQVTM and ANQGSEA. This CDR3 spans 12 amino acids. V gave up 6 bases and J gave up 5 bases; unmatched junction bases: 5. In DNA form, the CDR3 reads TGCAGCGTGGGCGGACAGGGATATGGCTACACCTTC. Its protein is CSVGGQGYGYTF.

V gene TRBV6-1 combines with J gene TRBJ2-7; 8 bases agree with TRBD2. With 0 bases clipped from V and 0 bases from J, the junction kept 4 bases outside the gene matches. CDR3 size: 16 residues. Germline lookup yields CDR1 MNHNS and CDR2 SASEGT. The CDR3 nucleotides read TGTGCCAGCAGTGAAGCCGTTCTAGCGGGCTCCTACGAGCAGTACTTC. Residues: CASSEAVLAGSYEQYF.

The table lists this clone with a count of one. The CDR3 nucleotides are TGCGCCAGCCGGACTAGCGGAAGCTCTGGGGCCAACGTCCTGACTTTC. This encodes CASRTSGSSGANVLTF. The chain links TRBV10-2 to TRBJ2-6, with 10 bases lining up with TRBD2. The ends lost 8 bases at V and 0 bases at J; junction bases unmatched: 4. The CDR3 is 16 amino acids. Germline values: CDR1 WSHSY, CDR2 SAAADI.

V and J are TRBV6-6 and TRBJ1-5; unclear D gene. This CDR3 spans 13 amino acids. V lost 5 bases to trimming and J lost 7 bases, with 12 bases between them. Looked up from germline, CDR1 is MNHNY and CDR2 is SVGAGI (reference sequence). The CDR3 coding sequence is TGTGCCAGCAGTCACCCGGGTGGGCAGCCCCAGCATTTT. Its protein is CASSHPGGQPQHF.

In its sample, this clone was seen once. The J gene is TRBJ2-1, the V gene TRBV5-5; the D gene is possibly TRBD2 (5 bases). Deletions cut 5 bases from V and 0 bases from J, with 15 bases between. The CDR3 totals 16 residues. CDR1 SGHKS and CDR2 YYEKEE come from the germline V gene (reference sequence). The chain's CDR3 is CASSRGLSSSYNEQFF. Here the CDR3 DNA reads TGTGCCAGCAGTCGCGGACTCTCAAGCTCCTACAATGAGCAGTTCTTC.

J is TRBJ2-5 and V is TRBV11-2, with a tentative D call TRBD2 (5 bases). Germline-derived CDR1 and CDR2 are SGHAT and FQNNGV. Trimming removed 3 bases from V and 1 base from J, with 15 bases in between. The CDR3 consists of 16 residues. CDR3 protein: CASSFGEGQLQETQYF. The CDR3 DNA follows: TGTGCCAGCAGCTTTGGTGAGGGTCAACTCCAAGAGACCCAGTACTTC.

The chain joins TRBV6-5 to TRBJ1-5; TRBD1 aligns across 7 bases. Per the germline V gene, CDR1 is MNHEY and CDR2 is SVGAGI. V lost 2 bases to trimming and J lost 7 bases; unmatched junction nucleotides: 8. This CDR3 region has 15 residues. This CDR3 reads CASSYTRQGGQPQHF. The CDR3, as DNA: TGTGCCAGCAGTTACACCAGACAGGGAGGACAGCCCCAGCATTTT.

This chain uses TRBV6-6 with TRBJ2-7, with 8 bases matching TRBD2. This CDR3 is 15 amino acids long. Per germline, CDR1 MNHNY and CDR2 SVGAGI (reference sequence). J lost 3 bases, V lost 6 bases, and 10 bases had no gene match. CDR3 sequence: CASRPLGRENYEQYF. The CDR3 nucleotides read TGTGCCAGCAGGCCCCTCGGGAGGGAGAACTACGAGCAGTACTTC.